Detailed here is one T cell receptor beta chain. Its recognized antigen is unknown. No base quality values were provided; no much bigger clone lies one nucleotide off. This sample is part of a study of cytomegalovirus exposure and HLA in healthy donors (dated by TCRdb to the late 2010s). Concerning the study at large: An earlier analysis of several hundred of the donors reported approximately 260 Gb of sequence data and approximately 120 million unique TCR beta sequences obtained from 180 million or so T cells. An early release covering roughly 600 HLA-typed donors comprised approximately 290 gigabases of sequencing data and about 90 million unique TCR sequences. A separate validation cohort of 100 to 150 different subjects was used in addition to the approximately 670-subject first cohort. Every repertoire in the discovery cohort had been generated on one and the same sequencing platform. The genetic ancestry cluster associated with self-reported Caucasian donors included about 81% of the approximately 430 genotyped donors. The aim of the study was to test whether cataloging public T cell receptors could identify signatures of past pathogen exposure. The T cell repertoires of around 670 subjects were profiled by immunosequencing and related to cytomegalovirus serostatus. On average, around 240,000 unique TCR beta nucleotide sequences were sequenced per donor among some 420 genotyped donors of the cohort, with roughly 18% of those sequences being non-productive. Donor age, sex, ethnicity and CMV serostatus were compiled alongside the repertoire data. HLA typing covered class I and class II loci at four-digit resolution. A later genetic analysis took genome-wide SNP genotypes for about three fifths of the 666 donors and used that subset as a discovery cohort. An earlier analysis of 587 of the donors used high-throughput TCR beta sequencing to judge whether each TCR beta V gene segment behaved as functional or pseudogenic. Roughly five DR-DQ haplotypes were handled as single units for association and clustering because linkage in the cohort was strong. Rather than using new phenotypic data, the later analysis identified candidate immune exposures from TCR beta sequences and from how often those sequences occurred across donors. In a later analysis, previously published TCR beta repertoires from several hundred donors were re-analyzed and high-resolution HLA genotyping was added so that TCR occurrence patterns could be studied. High-throughput TCR immunosequencing, statistical association of individual TCRs with disease status, and machine learning were combined to predict cytomegalovirus infection status. Typing coverage varied by locus: roughly 629-630 donors for A, B, C, DRB1 and DQB1; approximately 500 for DQA1; 600 to 610 for DPA1; 450 to 480 for DPB1.

Library method: the immunoSEQ multiplex PCR assay. For the multiplex PCR, a mixture combining 60 forward primers for TCR Vbeta segments and 13 reverse primers for TCR Jbeta segments was used. The CDR3 region of rearranged TCR beta genes was amplified from genomic DNA by a multiplex PCR assay. Amplified TCR beta libraries were sequenced as 87-base-pair reads on the Illumina HiSeq System. The authors processed their data as follows. A later analysis counted about 82 million unique TCR beta chains across the 650 to 700 repertoires, and around 9.9 million of these chains were shared by at least two donors. Raw reads were error-corrected and collapsed into unique sequences by a nearest-neighbor algorithm in which closely related sequences were merged to remove PCR and sequencing errors. CDR3 sequences were aligned to IMGT reference sequences to assign V, D and J gene segments. For a sequence to be retained, a match of at least six nucleotides to both a V gene segment and a J gene segment was required. Rearrangements were classified as productive when the CDR3 lacked stop codons and remained in frame with V and J, and all other rearrangements were classified as non-productive. CDR3 was defined by IMGT convention, running from the second conserved V-encoded cysteine to the conserved J-encoded phenylalanine. The earlier analysis of about 620 of the donors excluded sequences that lacked an unambiguous match to a single V gene segment. An earlier analysis of 550 to 650 of the donors classified V segments as functional when productive rearrangements were above 56.7% and as segregating when the standard deviation between donors was above 5%. A statistical classification framework was built for diagnosing cytomegalovirus status from the catalog of TCR beta chain sequences. V and J gene assignment, in a later analysis, came from comparing TCR nucleotide sequences with IMGT/GENE-DB human TR gene sequences. The TCRdist pipeline was used in a later analysis to assign CDR3 sequences and most-parsimonious VDJ recombination scenarios. In a later analysis, each TCR beta chain was defined by its CDR3 amino acid sequence together with its V-gene family, and reads without a unique V-gene family were excluded. A later analysis removed 500 to 600 highly shared, low-generation-probability nucleotide sequences to deal with suspected cross-contamination and a sequencing artifact. In a later analysis, a clonal expansion index for each public chain was calculated from normalized within-repertoire ranks of inferred template counts. In a later analysis, generation probabilities were computed using a VDJ recombination model fitted to out-of-frame rearrangements, and the results were checked against IGoR. Hypergeometric tests were used in a later analysis to score TCR-TCR, TCR-HLA and TCR-CMV co-occurrence, with a repertoire-size bias correction applied to the TCR pairs. To estimate false discovery rates, a later analysis permuted the HLA or CMV assignments 20 times. In a later analysis, co-occurring TCRs were grouped using DBSCAN, with TCRdist sequence similarity added in when clustering inside HLA-allele-positive subsets. Repertoires with fewer than 30,000 or more than 120,000 public chains, plus five repertoires with anomalous nucleotide sharing, were excluded from co-occurrence clustering. TCRdb carries this immuneACCESS record with in-frame sequences only. Its versions omit some clonotypes, under half of them owing to an unresolved V gene in the studies checked, with the rest unexplained. Clonal size and the V and J genes are those of that table, whereas D and trimming came from the DNA. The sample includes about 140,000 clones, with approximately 80% observed a single time. Together, the top ten hold about 2.2% of the sample.

The cohort was made up of under 800 healthy bone marrow donors. All cohort members were sampled while nominally healthy, although unrecorded immune exposures were likely present. The donor tested CMV seronegative and was one of the 352 seronegative cohort members. Every donor gave a peripheral blood sample, and the peripheral blood mononuclear cells from that sample were used for TCR beta sequencing. Genomic DNA extraction from the blood cell samples was performed with the Qiagen DNeasy Blood Extraction Kit. The junction shows trimming of 4 bases on V and 7 bases on J, and the gene matches do not reach 9 bases of it. The germline V gene yields MNHEY for CDR1 and SVGAGI for CDR2. Counted from cysteine to phenylalanine, this CDR3 has 14 amino acids. The kept DNA is CDR3 alone, 42 bases in frame from the first base. Broader findings and caveats from the paper: Most CMV-associated TCR beta chains appeared to be HLA-restricted in a later analysis, and the HLA associations seemed to be driven largely by CMV exposure. According to a later analysis, TCR association rates differed among HLA loci, with DRB1 alleles showing the most associated TCRs and HLA-C alleles showing the fewest. Presence/absence analyses assumed roughly uniform sequencing depth across donors, an assumption that may not hold. Seventeen rarely observed V segments, including chromosome 9 orphons, were excluded from the earlier analysis of approximately 600 of the donors because counts were too low. In a later analysis, 15,000 to 20,000 TCR beta sequences were associated with specific HLA alleles at a false discovery rate of 0.05. A total of 150 to 200 TCR beta chains were listed by the study as associated with cytomegalovirus. The cohort was sequenced for TCR beta chains only, and without alpha or paired-chain data the features that could be detected were limited. A further reported finding was that TCR beta sequences accurately predicted the HLA-A and HLA-B alleles for most subjects in the first cohort. According to a later genetic analysis, donors in an Asian-associated ancestry cluster had fewer N-insertions in productive TCRs than the roughly 670-donor mean. In a later analysis, HLA-associated TCR beta chains were found to be more clonally expanded and to have lower generation probabilities than equally common non-associated chains. Because HLA typing was unavailable for some donors at each locus, only the typed subset was used in association tests. According to a later analysis, parvovirus B19, influenza, CMV and Epstein-Barr virus appeared linked to several top co-occurrence clusters. The classifier was reported to diagnose cytomegalovirus status with high specificity and sensitivity in both the original and validation cohorts. While some public TCRs were present in many individuals, most TCR sequences turned up only very rarely across donors. Linkage disequilibrium might explain the correlated functional status among segregating V segments, but an unknown experimental factor could not be excluded. Because the 87-base-pair reads could not distinguish some IMGT-functional V segments, including TRBV6-2 and TRBV6-3, those segments were excluded. A group of highly shared sequence variants was considered likely to be a technical artifact of the sequencing pipeline. V-gene and J-gene trimming of TCR beta chains was associated with a missense DCLRE1C variant in a later genetic analysis, and the association was replicated in an independent cohort. Assigning TCR associations to individual alleles was difficult when HLA alleles, especially DR and DQ, strongly co-occurred. The only immune exposure information available for the cohort was CMV serostatus. In vitro tests confirmed that a few of the cytomegalovirus-associated TCR beta chains recognize cytomegalovirus antigens. An earlier analysis of several hundred of the donors showed that most TCR beta V segments appeared in productive rearrangements either about 87% or about 30% of the time, which broadly matched IMGT annotations. The authors suggested that the approach could potentially be generalized to other disease states and immunological phenotypes.

The sample consisted of PBMCs. The rearrangement joined TRBV6-5 to TRBJ2-7; 8 bases in the junction line up with TRBD2. The sequence derives from a man under 40 in good health and CMV-seronegative. The CDR3 protein: CASSSSAGGGEQYF. The DNA is TGTGCCAGCAGTTCATCCGCGGGGGGAGGGGAGCAGTACTTC.